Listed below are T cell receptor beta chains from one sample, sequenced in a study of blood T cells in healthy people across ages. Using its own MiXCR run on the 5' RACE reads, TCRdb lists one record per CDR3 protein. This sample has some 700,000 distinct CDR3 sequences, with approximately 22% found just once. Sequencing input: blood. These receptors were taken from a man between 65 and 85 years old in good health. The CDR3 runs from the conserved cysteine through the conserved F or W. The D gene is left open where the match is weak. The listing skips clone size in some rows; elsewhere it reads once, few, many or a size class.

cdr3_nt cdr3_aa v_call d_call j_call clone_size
TGTGCCAGCAGTTCCGGGACAGGGAACTACAATGAGCAGTTCTTC CASSSGTGNYNEQFF TRBV6-4 TRBD1 TRBJ2-1 once
TGTGCCAGCATTAGGACATTTAATGAAAAACTGTTTTTT CASIRTFNEKLFF TRBV6-1 - TRBJ1-4 few
TGCAGTGCTAGAGAGCTTCGGGGGGGCTACACTGAAGCTTTCTTT CSARELRGGYTEAFF TRBV20-1 - TRBJ1-1 few
TGTGCCAGCAGCCCGCTAGCGGGGGGGCCGAGGTACAATGAGCAGTTCTTC CASSPLAGGPRYNEQFF TRBV6-4 TRBD2 TRBJ2-1 -
TGTGCCAGCAGCGGCCGCCTTGGCGGGGAGCTGTTTTTT CASSGRLGGELFF TRBV9 - TRBJ2-2 few
TGCAGTGCTAGAGGATCTACTCGGGGGGAGGAGGCCTACAATGAGCAGTTCTTC CSARGSTRGEEAYNEQFF TRBV20-1 TRBD2 TRBJ2-1 -
TGCGCCAGCAGCTTCCCCAGCGGGATCAATGAGCAGTTCTTC CASSFPSGINEQFF TRBV5-1 TRBD2 TRBJ2-1 -
TGTGCCAGCAGCTTGGTTTCGAGTTCCGGGGGCGCAGATACGCAGTATTTT CASSLVSSSGGADTQYF TRBV7-2 - TRBJ2-3 few
TGCGCCAGCTGCTTCGGTGGGCAGCCGAGCACAGATACGCAGTATTTT CASCFGGQPSTDTQYF TRBV5-1 - TRBJ2-3 -
TGCAGCGTCGAGACGGCAGATTACGAGCAGTACTTC CSVETADYEQYF TRBV29-1 - TRBJ2-7 -
TGCAGCGTTGAAGTGGGAAATGGCTACACCTTC CSVEVGNGYTF TRBV29-1 - TRBJ1-2 -
TGTGCCACCAGCATTCACCTCGGGACCCAGTACTTC CATSIHLGTQYF TRBV15 - TRBJ2-5 -
TGTGCCATCAGAGGGGACAGGGCCTGTGGCTACACCTTC CAIRGDRACGYTF TRBV10-3 TRBD1 TRBJ1-2 -
TGCAGTGCTATGAGCGGGAGCCCCCCTGGGGAGCAGTACTTC CSAMSGSPPGEQYF TRBV20-1 TRBD2 TRBJ2-7 -
TGTGCCAGCAGCTTATTCCAGGAGAACACTGAAGCTTTCTTT CASSLFQENTEAFF TRBV7-2 - TRBJ1-1 -
TGTGCCAGCAGCCCAAGGACAGGGGAAGGCGGGGAGCTGTTTTTT CASSPRTGEGGELFF TRBV7-7 TRBD1 TRBJ2-2 -
TGTGCCAGCAGTTACTCGGGCAGGGTGAGGAATGAGCAGTTCTTC CASSYSGRVRNEQFF TRBV6-5 - TRBJ2-1 -
TGTGCCAGCAGCCAATTCATGGTTACCTACGAGCAGTACTTC CASSQFMVTYEQYF TRBV3-1 - TRBJ2-7 few
TGTGCCAGCAGCCGAGCCGGCGTTTCTATCTCCTACAATGAGCAGTTCTTC CASSRAGVSISYNEQFF TRBV11-2 - TRBJ2-1 -
TGCAGTGCTCCCTGGGCGGCTTATGGCTACACCTTC CSAPWAAYGYTF TRBV20-1 - TRBJ1-2 few
TGTGCCAGCAGTCAAACTAGCGGGAGCAATGAGCAGTTCTTC CASSQTSGSNEQFF TRBV28 TRBD2 TRBJ2-1 -
TGCAGCGTTGAAGTAGACGACAGCAACACTGAAGCTTTCTTT CSVEVDDSNTEAFF TRBV29-1 - TRBJ1-1 -
TGTGCCAGCAGCGCACAGGGAAACCCCAATAATGAAAAACTGTTTTTT CASSAQGNPNNEKLFF TRBV9 - TRBJ1-4 once
TGCGCCAGCAGCCAAGATCCGGCCTCGAACACCGGGGAGCTGTTTTTT CASSQDPASNTGELFF TRBV4-1 - TRBJ2-2 -
TGTGCCAGCAGTTTTCAAGTGGTCCACGAGCAGTACTTC CASSFQVVHEQYF TRBV28 - TRBJ2-7 -
TGTGCCAGCAGTTACTCGACTCGCAATGAGCAGTACTTC CASSYSTRNEQYF TRBV6-5 - TRBJ2-7 -
TGTGCCAGCAGCAAAATGGGAGCGGGGCCAAGCTCCTACAATGAGCAGTTCTTC CASSKMGAGPSSYNEQFF TRBV21-1 - TRBJ2-1 few
TGTGCCAGCAGTGGACACAGTCCTACGGAGCAGTACTTC CASSGHSPTEQYF TRBV2 - TRBJ2-5 once
TGCAGTGCCTTTTACGGGGGGCTGGTGCGACCAGATACGCAGTATTTT CSAFYGGLVRPDTQYF TRBV20-1 - TRBJ2-3 few
TGTGCCACCGAAGAGGACGGAGTAGTCAATGAGCAGTTCTTC CATEEDGVVNEQFF TRBV24-1 - TRBJ2-1 -
TGTGCCAGCAGCTTGGGGCAATCGGGCACTTTAGCCAAAAACATTCAGTACTTC CASSLGQSGTLAKNIQYF TRBV11-2 - TRBJ2-4 -
TGCGCCAGCAGCTTGGTACGCGACCTGAACACCGGGGAGCTGTTTTTT CASSLVRDLNTGELFF TRBV5-1 - TRBJ2-2 few
TGTGCCAGCAGTTCCTTCCGACAGAACACTGAAGCTTTCTTT CASSSFRQNTEAFF TRBV12-3/TRBV12-4 - TRBJ1-1 -
TGCAGCGTTGTGCAGGTGGCCCAGTACTTC CSVVQVAQYF TRBV29-1 - TRBJ2-5 -
TGCAGTGCTAGAAACCCGGGCCCAGACACCGGGGAGCTGTTTTTT CSARNPGPDTGELFF TRBV20-1 - TRBJ2-2 few
TGTGCCAGCAGCTTGGCCTTCATTGGGAGGGGGGTTTATTTAAATGAGCAGTTCTTC CASSLAFIGRGVYLNEQFF TRBV5-5 - TRBJ2-1 -
TGCAGTGCTAGAGACCCCCGACTGAACACCGGGGAGCTGTTTTTT CSARDPRLNTGELFF TRBV20-1 - TRBJ2-2 -
TGCAGCGTTGATGGACTAGCGGCATATAATGAGCAGTTCTTC CSVDGLAAYNEQFF TRBV29-1 TRBD2 TRBJ2-1 few
TGTGCCAGCTCAGTAAAGCAGAACACTGAAGCTTTCTTT CASSVKQNTEAFF TRBV18 - TRBJ1-1 many
TGCGCCAGCAGCTTGGGACCGGATCGGCACACAGATACGCAGTATTTT CASSLGPDRHTDTQYF TRBV5-1 - TRBJ2-3 -
TGTGCCAGCAGACGCAGACAGGGGATGGGCACCGGGGAGCTGTTTTTT CASRRRQGMGTGELFF TRBV6-1 TRBD1 TRBJ2-2 few
TGTGCCAGCAGCCAAACAGGGAAAGGTCCTGTCTACGTGCAGTACTTC CASSQTGKGPVYVQYF TRBV12-3/TRBV12-4 - TRBJ2-7 few
TGTGCCATCAGTGATGGAGGGAACATTCAGTACTTC CAISDGGNIQYF TRBV10-3 - TRBJ2-4 few
TGTGCCAGCAGTGGCCCAGTGCGGACCTACGAGCAGTACTTC CASSGPVRTYEQYF TRBV6-1 - TRBJ2-7 -
TGTGCCAGCAGCTCCGTTACCGGCGGCTACACCTTC CASSSVTGGYTF TRBV6-6 - TRBJ1-2 few